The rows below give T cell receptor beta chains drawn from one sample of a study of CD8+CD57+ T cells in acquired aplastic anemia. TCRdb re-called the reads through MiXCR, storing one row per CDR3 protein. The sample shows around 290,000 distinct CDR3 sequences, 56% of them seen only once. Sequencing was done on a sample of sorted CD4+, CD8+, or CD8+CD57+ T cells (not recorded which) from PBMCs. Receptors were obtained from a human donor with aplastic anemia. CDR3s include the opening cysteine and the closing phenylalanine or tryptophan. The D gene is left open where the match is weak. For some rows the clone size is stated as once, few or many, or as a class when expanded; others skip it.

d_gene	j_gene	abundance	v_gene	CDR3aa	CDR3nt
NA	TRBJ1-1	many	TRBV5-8	CASSLQTLNTEAFF	TGTGCCAGCAGCTTGCAGACACTGAACACTGAAGCTTTCTTT
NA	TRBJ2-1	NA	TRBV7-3	CASPEGRWSYNEQFF	TGTGCCAGTCCGGAGGGTCGATGGTCCTACAATGAGCAGTTCTTC
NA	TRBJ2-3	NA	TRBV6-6	CASGRGPEDTQYF	TGTGCCAGCGGCAGGGGACCGGAGGATACGCAGTATTTT
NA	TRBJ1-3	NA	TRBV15	CATSGQRDKVDTIYF	TGTGCCACCAGCGGTCAAAGGGACAAAGTAGACACCATATATTTT
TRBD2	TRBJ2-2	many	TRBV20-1	CSAGLAGGNTGELFF	TGCAGTGCTGGACTAGCGGGGGGCAACACCGGGGAGCTGTTTTTT
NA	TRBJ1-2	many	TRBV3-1	CASSQVQQGNYGYTF	TGTGCCAGCAGCCAAGTACAACAGGGAAACTATGGCTACACCTTC
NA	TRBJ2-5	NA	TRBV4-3	CASSQEGQGETQYF	TGCGCCAGCAGCCAAGAGGGACAAGGGGAGACCCAGTACTTC
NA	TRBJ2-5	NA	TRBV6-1	CAVQGGAKTQYF	TGTGCCGTACAGGGGGGGGCCAAGACCCAGTACTTC
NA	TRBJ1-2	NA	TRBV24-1	CATSDLALDYGYTF	TGTGCCACCAGTGATTTGGCCCTTGACTATGGCTACACCTTC
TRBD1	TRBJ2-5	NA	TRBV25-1	CASMTGARETQYF	TGTGCCAGCATGACAGGGGCCCGAGAGACCCAGTACTTC
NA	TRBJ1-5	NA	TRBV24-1	CATSDSALGDQPQHF	TGTGCCACCAGTGATTCGGCCCTAGGGGATCAGCCCCAGCATTTT
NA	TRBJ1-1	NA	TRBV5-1	CASSPAPGNTEAFF	TGCGCCAGCAGCCCTGCTCCGGGTAACACTGAAGCTTTCTTT
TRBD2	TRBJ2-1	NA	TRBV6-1	CASSYSPTSGVNEQFF	TGTGCCAGCAGTTACTCTCCGACTAGCGGGGTGAATGAGCAGTTCTTC
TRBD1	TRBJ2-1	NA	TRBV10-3	CAISGGGQGEQFF	TGTGCCATCAGCGGCGGGGGACAGGGTGAGCAGTTCTTC
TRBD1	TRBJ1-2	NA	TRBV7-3	CASSPDRESSYTF	TGTGCCAGCAGCCCGGACAGGGAGAGTAGCTACACCTTC
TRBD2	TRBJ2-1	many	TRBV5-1	CASRVTSGGSYEQFF	TGCGCCAGCAGGGTGACTAGCGGGGGGTCCTATGAGCAGTTCTTC
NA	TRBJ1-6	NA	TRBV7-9	CASSLGQLNSPPHF	TGTGCCAGCAGTTTGGGGCAGCTGAATTCACCCCCCCACTTT
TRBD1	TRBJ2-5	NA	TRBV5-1	CASSAPTGAETQYF	TGCGCCAGCAGCGCGCCAACAGGGGCAGAGACCCAGTACTTC
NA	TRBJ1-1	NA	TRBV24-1	CATSVKPQGACTEAFF	TGTGCCACCAGTGTTAAACCACAGGGTGCGTGCACTGAAGCTTTCTTT
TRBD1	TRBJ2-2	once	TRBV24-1	CATSARGQGTGELLF	TGTGCCACCAGTGCGAGGGGGCAGGGCACCGGGGAGCTGCTTTTT
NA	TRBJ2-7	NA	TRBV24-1	CATSPRGSGSEQYF	TGTGCCACCAGTCCCAGGGGAAGTGGGAGCGAGCAGTACTTC
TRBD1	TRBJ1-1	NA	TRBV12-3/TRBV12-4	CASRPGTGRNTEAFF	TGTGCCAGCAGACCCGGGACAGGGCGTAACACTGAAGCTTTCTTT
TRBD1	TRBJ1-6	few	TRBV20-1	CSARGGQVDSPLHF	TGCAGTGCTAGAGGGGGACAGGTCGATTCACCCCTCCACTTT
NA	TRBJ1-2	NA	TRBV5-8	CASSVQGPNYGYTF	TGTGCCAGCAGCGTTCAGGGGCCTAACTATGGCTACACCTTC
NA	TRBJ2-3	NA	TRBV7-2	CASSLREADTQYF	TGTGCCAGCAGCTTGAGAGAGGCGGATACGCAGTATTTT
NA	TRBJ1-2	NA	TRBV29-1	CSVDPPGHYGYTF	TGCAGCGTTGACCCGCCGGGTCACTATGGCTACACCTTC
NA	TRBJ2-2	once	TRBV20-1	CSAVRRGARTGELFF	TGCAGTGCCGTTAGACGGGGGGCGAGGACCGGGGAGCTGTTTTTT
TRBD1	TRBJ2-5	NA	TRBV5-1	CASTLLGQGKTQYF	TGCGCCAGCACTCTACTGGGACAGGGTAAGACCCAGTACTTC
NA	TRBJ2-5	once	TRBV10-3	CAISGQNQETQYF	TGTGCCATCAGTGGACAGAACCAAGAGACCCAGTACTTC
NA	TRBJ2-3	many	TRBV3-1	CASSQNGPGIDTQYF	TGTGCCAGCAGCCAAAACGGCCCAGGGATAGATACGCAGTATTTT
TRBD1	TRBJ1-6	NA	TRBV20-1	CSAPYAGQGGSPLHF	TGCAGTGCCCCTTACGCGGGACAGGGCGGTTCACCCCTCCACTTT
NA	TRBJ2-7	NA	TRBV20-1	CSASRRTNEQYF	TGCAGTGCTAGCAGACGGACCAACGAGCAGTACTTC
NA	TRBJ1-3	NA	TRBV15	CATRSREGSGNTIYF	TGTGCCACCAGGTCGAGGGAGGGCTCTGGAAACACCATATATTTT
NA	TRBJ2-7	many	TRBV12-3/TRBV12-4	CASSPLGDEQYF	TGTGCCAGCAGCCCCTTGGGTGACGAGCAGTACTTC
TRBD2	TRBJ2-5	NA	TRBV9	CASRGTSGRLETQYF	TGTGCCAGCAGGGGGACTAGCGGGAGATTAGAGACCCAGTACTTC
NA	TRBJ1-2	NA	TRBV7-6	CASSLPARGGHGYTF	TGTGCCAGCAGTCTACCCGCTCGTGGGGGGCATGGCTACACCTTC
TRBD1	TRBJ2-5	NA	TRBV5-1	CVSSTTGTGQETQYF	TGCGTCAGCAGCACGACAGGGACAGGGCAAGAGACCCAGTACTTC
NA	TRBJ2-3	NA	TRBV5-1	CASSLRDGSTDTQYF	TGCGCCAGCAGCTTGCGGGACGGGAGCACAGATACGCAGTATTTT
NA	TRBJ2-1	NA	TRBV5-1	CASIISPNEQFF	TGCGCCAGCATCATCAGCCCCAATGAGCAGTTCTTC
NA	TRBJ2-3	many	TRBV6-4	CASSDEPGDTQYF	TGTGCCAGCAGTGACGAGCCGGGAGATACGCAGTATTTT
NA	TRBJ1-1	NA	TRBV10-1	CASSEFVTANTEAFF	TGCGCCAGCAGTGAGTTCGTGACGGCGAACACTGAAGCTTTCTTT
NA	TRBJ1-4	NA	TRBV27	CASSPRRGANEKLFF	TGTGCCAGCAGTCCCCGTCGGGGGGCTAATGAAAAACTGTTTTTT
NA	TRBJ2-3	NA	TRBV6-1	CASRPVGSFPDTQYF	TGTGCCAGCAGGCCCGTGGGATCGTTTCCGGATACGCAGTATTTT